Shown below are 19 T cell receptor beta chains from a single sample sequenced in a study of tumor-infiltrating lymphocytes in glioblastoma multiforme (dated by TCRdb to the late 2010s). The listed sequencing device is Illumina HiSeq 2500. TCRB libraries were constructed from RNA through three rounds of nested multiplex PCR following a modified ARM-PCR protocol with multiple V-beta primers and a C-beta primer. TCRdb ran its own pipeline on the public reads, namely fastp trimming at Q25 and MiXCR clone calling, and kept in-frame beta chains. Rows are combined by CDR3 protein, so each entry shows the most common genes and DNA. The sample includes 10,000 to 15,000 distinct CDR3 sequences, with 64% observed a single time. The top ten clones comprise around 30% of the sample. The sequencing sample was made of brain tumor tissue. The receptors shown here come from a male donor with glioblastoma.

This clonotype came up many times. The chain carries TRBV28 and TRBJ2-7; tentatively, D is TRBD1 (6 bases). With 4 bases removed from V and 6 bases from J, the gap between germline ends came to 16 bases. The germline CDR1 and CDR2 sequences are MDHEN and SYDVKM. The length of the CDR3 is 14 residues. The CDR3, as DNA: TGTGCCAGCAGTTCCCCCGATGGACAGAGCGAGCAGTACTTC. It yields the protein CASSSPDGQSEQYF.

The J gene is TRBJ2-7, the V gene TRBV5-4; 12 nucleotides agree with TRBD1. This CDR3 has 15 residues. Trimming removed 4 bases from V and 6 bases from J; junction bases left unmatched: 8. In germline, CDR1 is SGHNT, CDR2 YYREEE (reference sequence). CDR3 region: CASSPGQGAPLEQYF. The CDR3 DNA sequence: TGTGCCAGCAGCCCGGGACAGGGGGCACCCCTCGAGCAGTACTTC.

Concerning this clonotype itself: One end of the junction does not line up with germline, which may come from a read error. The chain couples TRBV6-5 to TRBJ1-5; unclear D gene. This CDR3 is built from 16 residues. Germline lookup yields CDR1 MNHEY and CDR2 SVGAGI. The CDR3 nucleotides are TGTGCCAGCAGTTACTCGGCCAAGGGTGGCAATCCGCCCCAGCATTTT. Amino acids: CASSYSAKGGNPPQHF.

This clonotype was seen once. J is TRBJ1-4 and V is TRBV11-2; 11 bases fit TRBD1. The J segment lost 8 bases and the V segment lost 0 bases, leaving 2 bases of the junction unmatched. This CDR3 comprises 15 residues. Germline V gene data show CDR1 as SGHAT and CDR2 as FQNNGV. In nucleotides, the CDR3 is TGTGCCAGCAGCTTAGAGTGGACAGGGGGCGAAAAACTGTTTTTT. This sequence encodes CASSLEWTGGEKLFF. The variable domain in full, with the rest retrieved from reference TRBV11-2 and TRBJ1-4, is EAGVAQSPRYKIIEKRQSVAFWCNPISGHATLYWYQQILGQGPKLLIQFQNNGVVDDSQLPKDRFSAERLKGVDSTLKIQPAKLEDSAVYLCASSLEWTGGEKLFFGSGTQLSVL.

With regard to this clonotype: The junction shows a germline mismatch at one end, possibly a read error. The chain is built from TRBV20-1 and TRBJ2-5; no clear D. The CDR3 contains 15 residues. Germline V gene sequence: CDR1 DFQATT, CDR2 SNEGSKA (reference sequence). CDR3: CSATMWMTYQETQYF. The CDR3 DNA follows: TGTAGTGCAACTATGTGGATGACCTACCAAGAGACCCAGTACTTC.

To note about this clonotype: The junction departs from the called germline gene at one end, perhaps through a read error. The rearrangement uses TRBV6-5 and TRBJ2-1, with a tentative D call TRBD2 (5 bases). The length of the CDR3 is 14 residues. In germline, CDR1 is MNHEY, CDR2 SVGAGI. CDR3 sequence reads: CASSPRPYSDGRSF. The CDR3 region has the DNA TGTGCCAGCAGTCCCAGGCCCTATAGCGACGGGCGGTCCTTC.

The table lists this clonotype with a few counts. DNA for the CDR3: TGTGCCAGCAGCCGACGGGAGGCAGTGAACACTGAAGCTTTCTTT. This translates into CASSRREAVNTEAFF. This chain connects TRBV11-3 to TRBJ1-1; the D is unclear. CDR3 length: 15 residues. CDR1 SGHNT and CDR2 YENEEA come from the germline V gene. V lost 5 bases and J lost 0, with 13 bases in between.

The chain has TRBV11-2 and TRBJ1-1; D is possibly TRBD1 (6 bases). The germline V gene encodes CDR1 SGHAT and CDR2 FQNNGV. The CDR3 loop spans 14 amino acids. Trimming removed 1 base from V and 0 bases from J, with 6 bases in between. CDR3 amino acids: CASSLGTVNTEAFF. The CDR3, as DNA: TGTGCCAGCAGCTTAGGGACAGTGAACACTGAAGCTTTCTTT.

The V and J genes are TRBV20-1 and TRBJ1-1, with D perhaps TRBD1 (5 bases). Trimming left V 0 bases short and J 4 bases short, with 6 bases between. The germline gives CDR1 DFQATT, CDR2 SNEGSKA (reference sequence). The CDR3 consists of 12 residues. In DNA form, the CDR3 reads TGCAGTGCTAGAGACGGGGGCACTGAAGCTTTCTTT. Protein product: CSARDGGTEAFF.

Notes on this clonotype: The germline gene is not matched at one end of the junction; a read error may be the cause. This chain joins TRBV6-5 and TRBJ1-4; D is unresolved. The CDR3 has 14 amino acids. CDR1 MNHEY and CDR2 SVGAGI come from the germline V gene. The CDR3 sequence is CASRQWGGDERLFF. The CDR3 nucleotides are TGTGCCAGCAGGCAGTGGGGAGGTGATGAAAGACTGTTTTTT.

With regard to this clonotype: An end of the junction does not agree with germline; a read error may underlie this. The chain recombines TRBV13 with TRBJ1-4, with no clear D. Germline V CDR1 and CDR2: PRHDT, FYEKMQ (reference sequence). The CDR3 runs 14 residues. CDR3: CASSPRAADEKLIF. The CDR3 nucleotides read TGTGCCAGCAGCCCAAGGGCCGCTGATGAAAAACTGATTTTT.

About this clonotype itself: The conserved phenylalanine or tryptophan normally closing the CDR3 is absent here, so this likely arose from a read error. CDR3 region: CASTEVGAGADTQYL. The CDR3 nucleotides read TGCGCCAGCACTGAGGTAGGGGCCGGGGCAGATACGCAGTATCTT. The chain recombines TRBV10-2 with TRBJ2-3; perhaps D is TRBD1 or TRBD2 (5 bases each). The V gene's germline CDR1 is WSHSY and CDR2 SAAADI. The CDR3 covers 15 residues.

This clonotype was detected ten times or more. The rearrangement uses TRBV11-3 and TRBJ1-6; a possible D gene is TRBD1 (6 bases). The CDR3 length is 16 residues. V lost 0 bases and J lost 10, with 16 bases in between. Germline loops: CDR1 SGHNT, CDR2 YENEEA. CDR3 residues: CASSLEAGDWGSPLHF. The CDR3 nucleotides read TGTGCCAGCAGCTTAGAGGCAGGGGATTGGGGATCACCCCTCCACTTT.

The chain employs TRBV29-1 and TRBJ2-1; possible D gene TRBD1, 6 bases. The V end lost 8 bases, the J end lost 0 bases, and 14 bases lay between the germline ends. In germline, CDR1 is SQVTM, CDR2 ANQGSEA. The CDR3 has 14 residues. The CDR3 DNA sequence: TGCAGCACCCGGGACATGAGCTCCTACAATGAGCAGTTCTTC. Protein product: CSTRDMSSYNEQFF.

In its sample, this clonotype was seen once. This rearrangement joins TRBV6-1 to TRBJ2-2; D perhaps matches TRBD2 (7 bases). Germline V lookup: CDR1 MNHNS, CDR2 SASEGT. CDR3 length equals 16 residues. Trimming left V 6 bases short and J 1 base short, with 15 bases between. Here the CDR3 DNA reads TGTGCCAGCAGAGTGAGGGGGGGCAGGAACACCGGGGAGCTGTTTTTT. Translated: CASRVRGGRNTGELFF.

About this clonotype: Since no conserved phenylalanine or tryptophan closes the CDR3, a read error is the likely cause. No DNA is shown, since the ends of the CDR3 on it are uncertain; the CDR3 is the one TCRdb lists. This sequence joins TRBV29-1 and TRBJ2-5; the table gives TRBD2 as D, unverified against the DNA. The germline gives CDR1 SQVTM, CDR2 ANQGSEA. With termini counted, the CDR3 has 15 amino acids. The CDR3 protein is CSVEWEGQNQETQNL.

In this sample, this clonotype turned up once. A read error may account for a junction end that differs from germline. V and J are TRBV10-1 and TRBJ2-2; D possibly corresponds to TRBD2 (7 bases). There are 16 residues in the CDR3. Germline CDR1 reads WNHNN; CDR2 reads SYGVQD (reference sequence). CDR3 amino acids: CASSEMVRGRAGKLFF. In nucleotides, the CDR3 is TGCGCCAGCAGTGAAATGGTTAGGGGGAGGGCCGGGAAGCTGTTTTTT.

This clonotype has at least ten counts. The junction differs from germline at one of its ends, possibly a read error. The CDR3 loop reads CASSTGVEKLCF. The CDR3 bases are TGTGCCAGCAGCACCGGGGTTGAAAAACTGTGTTTT. This chain uses TRBV14 with TRBJ1-4; no clear D. There are 12 residues in the CDR3. Germline lookup yields CDR1 SGHDN and CDR2 FVKESK.

Comment on this clonotype: One end of the junction does not line up with germline, which may come from a read error. The rearrangement joins TRBV6-5 to TRBJ2-6; D is ambiguous. CDR1 and CDR2 (germline): MNHEY, SVGAGI. The CDR3 has 12 residues. The chain's CDR3 is CAISQEANVLTF. In nucleotides, the CDR3 is TGTGCCATCAGTCAGGAGGCCAACGTCCTGACTTTC.